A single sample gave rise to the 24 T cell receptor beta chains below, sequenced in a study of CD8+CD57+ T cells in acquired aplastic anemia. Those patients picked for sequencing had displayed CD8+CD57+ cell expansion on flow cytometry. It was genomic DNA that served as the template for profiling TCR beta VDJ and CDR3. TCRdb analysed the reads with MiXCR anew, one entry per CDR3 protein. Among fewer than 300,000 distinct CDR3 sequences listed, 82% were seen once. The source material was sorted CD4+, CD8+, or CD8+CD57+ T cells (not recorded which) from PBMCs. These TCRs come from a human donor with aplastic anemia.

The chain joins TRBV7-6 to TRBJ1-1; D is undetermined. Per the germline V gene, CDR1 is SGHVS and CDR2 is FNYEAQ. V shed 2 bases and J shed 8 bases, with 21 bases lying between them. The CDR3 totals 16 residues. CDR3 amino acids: CASSLIRVVVATEAFF. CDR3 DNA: TGTGCCAGCAGCTTAATTCGGGTCGTGGTAGCCACCGAAGCTTTCTTT.

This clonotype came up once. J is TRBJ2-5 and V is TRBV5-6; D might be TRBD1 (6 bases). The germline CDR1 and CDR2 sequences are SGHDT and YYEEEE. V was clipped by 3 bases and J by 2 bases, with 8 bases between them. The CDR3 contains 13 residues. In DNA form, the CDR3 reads TGTGCCAGCAGCTCTACAGGGCAAGAGACCCAGTACTTC. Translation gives CASSSTGQETQYF.

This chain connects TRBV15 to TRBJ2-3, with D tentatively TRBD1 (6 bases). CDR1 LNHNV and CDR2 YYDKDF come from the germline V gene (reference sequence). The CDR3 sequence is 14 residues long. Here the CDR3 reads CASIRGASQETQYF. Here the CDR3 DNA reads TGTGCTAGCATCAGGGGCGCCAGCCAAGAGACGCAGTATTTT.

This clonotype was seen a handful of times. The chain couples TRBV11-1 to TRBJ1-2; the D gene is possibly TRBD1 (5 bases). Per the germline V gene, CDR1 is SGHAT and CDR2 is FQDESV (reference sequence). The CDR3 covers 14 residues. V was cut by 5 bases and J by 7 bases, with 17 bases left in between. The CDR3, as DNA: TGTGCCAGCAGCCACGGAATGCAGGGTGGTGGCTACACCTTC. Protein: CASSHGMQGGGYTF.

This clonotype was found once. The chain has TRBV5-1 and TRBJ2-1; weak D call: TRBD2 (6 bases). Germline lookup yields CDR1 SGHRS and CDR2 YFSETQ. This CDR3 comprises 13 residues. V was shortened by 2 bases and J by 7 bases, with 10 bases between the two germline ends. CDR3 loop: CASSFGGSNEQFF. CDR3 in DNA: TGCGCCAGCAGCTTTGGGGGGTCTAATGAGCAGTTCTTC.

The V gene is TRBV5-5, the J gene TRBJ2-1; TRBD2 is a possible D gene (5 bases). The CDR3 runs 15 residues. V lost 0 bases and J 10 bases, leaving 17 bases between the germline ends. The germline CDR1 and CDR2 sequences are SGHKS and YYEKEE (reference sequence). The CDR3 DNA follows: TGTGCCAGCAGCTTGGAACTAGGGAAGGGTGGGGAGCAGTTCTTC. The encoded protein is CASSLELGKGGEQFF.

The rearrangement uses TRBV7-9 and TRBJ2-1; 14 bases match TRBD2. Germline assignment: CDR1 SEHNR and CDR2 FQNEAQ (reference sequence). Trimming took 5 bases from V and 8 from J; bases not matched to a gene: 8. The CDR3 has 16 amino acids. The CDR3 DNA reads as TGTGCCAGCAGCCATCCTATGACTAGCGGGAGGGATGAGCAGTTCTTC. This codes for CASSHPMTSGRDEQFF. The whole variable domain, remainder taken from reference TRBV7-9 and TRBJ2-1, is DTGVSQNPRHKITKRGQNVTFRCDPISEHNRLYWYRQTLGQGPEFLTYFQNEAQLEKSRLLSDRFSAERPKGSFSTLEIQRTEQGDSAMYLCASSHPMTSGRDEQFFGPGTRLTVL.

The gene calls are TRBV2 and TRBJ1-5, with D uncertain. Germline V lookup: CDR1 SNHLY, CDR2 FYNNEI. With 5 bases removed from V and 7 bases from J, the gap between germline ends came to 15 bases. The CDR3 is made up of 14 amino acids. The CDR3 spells CASSLARSSQPQHF. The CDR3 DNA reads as TGTGCCAGCAGTCTGGCCCGTTCCTCCCAGCCCCAGCATTTT. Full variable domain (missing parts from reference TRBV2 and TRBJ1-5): EPEVTQTPSHQVTQMGQEVILRCVPISNHLYFYWYRQILGQKVEFLVSFYNNEISEKSEIFDDQFSVERPDGSNFTLKIRSTKLEDSAMYFCASSLARSSQPQHFGDGTRLSIL.

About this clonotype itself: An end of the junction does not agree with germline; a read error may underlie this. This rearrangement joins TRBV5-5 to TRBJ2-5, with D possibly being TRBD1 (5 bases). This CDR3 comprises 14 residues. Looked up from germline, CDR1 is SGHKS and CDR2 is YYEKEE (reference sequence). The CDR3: CACSLDTGQETQYF. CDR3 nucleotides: TGTGCCTGCAGCTTGGACACGGGCCAAGAGACCCAGTACTTC.

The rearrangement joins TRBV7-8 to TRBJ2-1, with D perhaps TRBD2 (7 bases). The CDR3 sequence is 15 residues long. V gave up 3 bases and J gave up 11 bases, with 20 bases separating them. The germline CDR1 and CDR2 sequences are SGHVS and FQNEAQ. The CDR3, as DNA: TGTGCCAGCAGCTTGGGGGGGCTAGGGAGGTATCAGCAGTTCTTC. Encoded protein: CASSLGGLGRYQQFF.

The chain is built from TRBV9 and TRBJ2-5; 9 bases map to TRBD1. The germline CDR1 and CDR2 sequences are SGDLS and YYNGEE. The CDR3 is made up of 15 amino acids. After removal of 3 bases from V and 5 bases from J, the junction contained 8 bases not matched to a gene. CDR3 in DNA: TGTGCCAGCAGCGCGAGGGGGACAGGGTGGGAGACCCAGTACTTC. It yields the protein CASSARGTGWETQYF.

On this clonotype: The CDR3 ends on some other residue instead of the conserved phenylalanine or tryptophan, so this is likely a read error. DNA for the CDR3: TGTGCCAGCGGGGACGGGGGGAACATTCAGTACTAC. Amino acids: CASGDGGNIQYY. J is TRBJ2-4 and V is TRBV2; the match to TRBD2 covers 7 bases. Per the germline V gene, CDR1 is SNHLY and CDR2 is FYNNEI. The CDR3 totals 12 residues. Trimming took 8 bases from V and 7 from J; bases not matched to a gene: 5.

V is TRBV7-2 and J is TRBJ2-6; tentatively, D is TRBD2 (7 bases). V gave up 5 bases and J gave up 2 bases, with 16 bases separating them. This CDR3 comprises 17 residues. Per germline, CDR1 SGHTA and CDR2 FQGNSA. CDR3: CASSLGGVVTGANVLTF. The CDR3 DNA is TGTGCCAGCAGCCTAGGGGGGGTCGTCACTGGGGCCAACGTCCTGACTTTC. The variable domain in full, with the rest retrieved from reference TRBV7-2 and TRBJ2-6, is GAGVSQSPSNKVTEKGKDVELRCDPISGHTALYWYRQSLGQGLEFLIYFQGNSAPDKSGLPSDRFSAERTGGSVSTLTIQRTQQEDSAVYLCASSLGGVVTGANVLTFGAGSRLTVL.

The CDR3 bases are TGCAGTGCTAGCGAGGGCAGAGCCATGATTGAGACCCAGTACTTC. This codes for CSASEGRAMIETQYF. The chain carries TRBV20-1 and TRBJ2-5; TRBD2 might be the D (5 bases). The V end lost 3 bases, the J end lost 5 bases, and 19 bases lay between the germline ends. CDR3 length equals 15 residues. Germline CDR1 and CDR2: DFQATT and SNEGSKA (reference sequence).

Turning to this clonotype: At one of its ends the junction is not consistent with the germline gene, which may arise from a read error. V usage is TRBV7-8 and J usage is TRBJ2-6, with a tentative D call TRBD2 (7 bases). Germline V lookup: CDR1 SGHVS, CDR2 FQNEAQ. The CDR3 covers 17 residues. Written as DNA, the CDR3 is TGTGCCAGCACCTTAGGGGGGGTCCCCTCTGGGCGGTACGTCCTGACTTTC. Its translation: CASTLGGVPSGRYVLTF. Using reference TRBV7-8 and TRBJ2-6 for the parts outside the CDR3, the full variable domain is GAGVSQSPRYKVAKRGQDVALRCDPISGHVSLFWYQQALGQGPEFLTYFQNEAQLDKSGLPSDRFFAERPEGSVSTLKIQRTQQEDSAVYLCASTLGGVPSGRYVLTFGAGSRLTVL.

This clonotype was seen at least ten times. DNA for the CDR3: TGCAGTGCGCCCCCGCCCGGGGCCAACGTCCTGACTTTC. Amino acids: CSAPPPGANVLTF. This chain uses TRBV20-1 with TRBJ2-6; D gene uncertain. The CDR3 totals 13 residues. Trimming pared 6 bases from V and 4 bases from J, leaving 10 bases between. Germline values: CDR1 DFQATT, CDR2 SNEGSKA (reference sequence).

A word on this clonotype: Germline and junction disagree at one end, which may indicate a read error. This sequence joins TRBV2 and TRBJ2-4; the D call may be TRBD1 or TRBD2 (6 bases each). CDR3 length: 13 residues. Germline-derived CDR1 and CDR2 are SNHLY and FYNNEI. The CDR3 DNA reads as TGTGCCAGCGGGGACGGGGGCACCGTTCCGCAGTACTTT. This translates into CASGDGGTVPQYF.

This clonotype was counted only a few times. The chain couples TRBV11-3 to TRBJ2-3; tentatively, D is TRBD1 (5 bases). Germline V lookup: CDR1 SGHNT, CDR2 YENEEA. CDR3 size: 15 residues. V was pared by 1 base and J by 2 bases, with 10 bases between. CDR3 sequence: CASSLGATVTDTQYF. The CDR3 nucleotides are TGTGCCAGCAGCTTAGGTGCGACAGTCACAGATACGCAGTATTTT.

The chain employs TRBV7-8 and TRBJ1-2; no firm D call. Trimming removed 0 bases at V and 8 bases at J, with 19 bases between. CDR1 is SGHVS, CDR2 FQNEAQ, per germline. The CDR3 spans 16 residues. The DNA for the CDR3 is TGTGCCAGCAGCTTAGCGAGAGGCCGCCTTGCGCAGGGCTACACCTTC. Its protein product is CASSLARGRLAQGYTF.

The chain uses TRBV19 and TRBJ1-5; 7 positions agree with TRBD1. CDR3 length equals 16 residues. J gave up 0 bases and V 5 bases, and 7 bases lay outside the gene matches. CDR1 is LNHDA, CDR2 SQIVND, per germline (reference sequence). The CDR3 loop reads CASSPSTGFSNQPQHF. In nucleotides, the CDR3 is TGTGCCAGTAGTCCTTCGACAGGGTTTAGCAATCAGCCCCAGCATTTT.

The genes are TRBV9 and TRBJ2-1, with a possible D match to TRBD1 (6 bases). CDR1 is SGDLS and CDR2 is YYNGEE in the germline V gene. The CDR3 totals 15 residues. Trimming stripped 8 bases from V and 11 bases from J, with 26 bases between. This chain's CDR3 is CASSATGSSSNKQFF. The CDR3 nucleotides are TGTGCCAGTAGTGCGACAGGAAGTTCCTCAAATAAGCAGTTCTTC. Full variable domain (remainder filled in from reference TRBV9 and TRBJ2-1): DSGVTQTPKHLITATGQRVTLRCSPRSGDLSVYWYQQSLDQGLQFLIQYYNGEERAKGNILERFSAQQFPDLHSELNLSSLELGDSALYFCASSATGSSSNKQFFGPGTRLTVL.

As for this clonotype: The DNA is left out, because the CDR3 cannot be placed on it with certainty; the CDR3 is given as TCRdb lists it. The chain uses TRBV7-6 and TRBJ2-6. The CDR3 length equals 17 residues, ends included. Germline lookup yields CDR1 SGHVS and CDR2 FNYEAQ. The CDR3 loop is CASSISVGNEQFFVLTF.

The CDR3 DNA reads TGTGCCAGCAGCCCCCAACAGGGGGATCAGCCCCAGCATTTT. Residues: CASSPQQGDQPQHF. This chain connects TRBV11-3 to TRBJ1-5; 8 positions match TRBD1. The CDR3 is 14 amino acids. The V and J ends lost 5 bases and 5 bases, in that order; junction bases with no gene match: 5. Germline assignment: CDR1 SGHNT and CDR2 YENEEA.

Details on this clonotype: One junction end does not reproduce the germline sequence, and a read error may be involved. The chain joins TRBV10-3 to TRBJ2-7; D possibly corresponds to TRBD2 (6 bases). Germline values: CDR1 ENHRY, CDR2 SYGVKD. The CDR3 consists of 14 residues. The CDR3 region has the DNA TGTGCCATCAGTGACGTGCGGGGTGGCTACGACCACGGTTTC. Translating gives CAISDVRGGYDHGF.